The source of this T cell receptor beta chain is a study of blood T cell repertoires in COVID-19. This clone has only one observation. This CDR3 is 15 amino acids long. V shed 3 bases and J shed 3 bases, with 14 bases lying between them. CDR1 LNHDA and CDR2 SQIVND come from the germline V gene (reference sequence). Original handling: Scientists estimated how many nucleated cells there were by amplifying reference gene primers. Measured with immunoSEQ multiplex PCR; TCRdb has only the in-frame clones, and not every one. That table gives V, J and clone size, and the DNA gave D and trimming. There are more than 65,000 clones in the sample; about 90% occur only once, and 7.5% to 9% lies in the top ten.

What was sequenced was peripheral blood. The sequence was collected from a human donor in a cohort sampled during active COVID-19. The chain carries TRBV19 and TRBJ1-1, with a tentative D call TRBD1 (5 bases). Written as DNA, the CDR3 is TGTGCCAGTAGTATGTCGGCCTCGGGGGACACTGAAGCTTTCTTT. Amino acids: CASSMSASGDTEAFF.